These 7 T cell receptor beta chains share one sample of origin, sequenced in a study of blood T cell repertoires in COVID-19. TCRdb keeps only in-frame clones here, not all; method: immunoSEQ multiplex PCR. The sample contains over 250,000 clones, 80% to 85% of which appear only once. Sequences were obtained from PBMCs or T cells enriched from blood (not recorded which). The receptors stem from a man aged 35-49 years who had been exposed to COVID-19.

For the CDR3, the DNA is TGCGCCAGCAGCGCCGGACCCGGGGGGGAGACCCAGTACTTC. The encoded protein is CASSAGPGGETQYF. The V and J genes are TRBV5-1 and TRBJ2-5; TRBD2 matches at 7 bases. Germline CDR1 is SGHRS and CDR2 is YFSETQ. V lost 4 bases, J lost 5 bases, and 8 bases stayed unmatched. The CDR3 totals 14 residues.

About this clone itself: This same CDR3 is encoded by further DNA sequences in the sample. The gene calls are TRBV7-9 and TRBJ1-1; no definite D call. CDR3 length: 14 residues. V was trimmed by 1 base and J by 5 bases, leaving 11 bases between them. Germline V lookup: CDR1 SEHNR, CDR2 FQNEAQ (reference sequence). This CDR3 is CASSLEGGGTEAFF. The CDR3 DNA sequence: TGTGCCAGCAGCTTAGAGGGAGGCGGGACTGAAGCTTTCTTT.

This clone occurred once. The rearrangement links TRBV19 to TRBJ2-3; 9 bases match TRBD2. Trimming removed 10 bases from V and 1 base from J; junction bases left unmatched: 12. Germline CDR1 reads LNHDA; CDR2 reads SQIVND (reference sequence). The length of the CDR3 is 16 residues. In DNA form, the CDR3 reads TGTGCCACCAGTAGCGGGAGAAGTGACGGCACAGATACGCAGTATTTT. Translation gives CATSSGRSDGTDTQYF.

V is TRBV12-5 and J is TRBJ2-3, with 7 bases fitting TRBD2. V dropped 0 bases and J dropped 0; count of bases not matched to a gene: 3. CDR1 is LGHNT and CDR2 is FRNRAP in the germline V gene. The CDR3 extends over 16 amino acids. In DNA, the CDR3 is TGTGCTAGTGGTTTGGTAACTAGCGTTAGCACAGATACGCAGTATTTT. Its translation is CASGLVTSVSTDTQYF. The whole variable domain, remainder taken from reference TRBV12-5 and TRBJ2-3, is DARVTQTPRHKVTEMGQEVTMRCQPILGHNTVFWYRQTMMQGLELLAYFRNRAPLDDSGMPKDRFSAEMPDATLATLKIQPSEPRDSAVYFCASGLVTSVSTDTQYFGPGTRLTVL.

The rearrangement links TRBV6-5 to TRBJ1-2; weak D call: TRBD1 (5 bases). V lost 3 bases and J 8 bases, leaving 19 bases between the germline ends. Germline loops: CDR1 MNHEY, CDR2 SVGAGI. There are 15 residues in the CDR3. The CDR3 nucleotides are TGTGCCAGCAGTTATAGTATGCAGGGTAGACTCGGCTACACCTTC. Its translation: CASSYSMQGRLGYTF.

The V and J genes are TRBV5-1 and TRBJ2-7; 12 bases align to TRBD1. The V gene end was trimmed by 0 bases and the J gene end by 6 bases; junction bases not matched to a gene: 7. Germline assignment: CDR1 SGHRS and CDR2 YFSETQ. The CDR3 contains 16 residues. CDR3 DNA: TGCGCCAGCAGCTTGGCTGAAGGGACAGGGGGCGGCGAGCAGTACTTC. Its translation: CASSLAEGTGGGEQYF.

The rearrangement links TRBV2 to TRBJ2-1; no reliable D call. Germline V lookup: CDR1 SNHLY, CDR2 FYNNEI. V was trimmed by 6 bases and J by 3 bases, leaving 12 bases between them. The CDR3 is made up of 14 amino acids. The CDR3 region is CASRPDGFYNEQFF. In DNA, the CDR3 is TGTGCCAGCAGACCCGACGGGTTCTACAATGAGCAGTTCTTC. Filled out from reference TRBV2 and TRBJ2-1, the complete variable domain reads EPEVTQTPSHQVTQMGQEVILRCVPISNHLYFYWYRQILGQKVEFLVSFYNNEISEKSEIFDDQFSVERPDGSNFTLKIRSTKLEDSAMYFCASRPDGFYNEQFFGPGTRLTVL.